This is a list of T cell receptor beta chains from one sample in a study of blood T cell repertoires in COVID-19. The protocol was immunoSEQ multiplex PCR, while the TCRdb copy is restricted to in-frame clones and leaves out a portion. Here the sample spans approximately 56,000 clones, about 80% being singletons. The specimen was peripheral blood. Receptor source: an older man with active COVID-19. Both conserved end residues are part of each CDR3. D genes are given only for firm matches. The size field is filled for only some rows; it gives once, few, many or a size class.

cdr3_aa: CASSRDFTDTQYF; cdr3_nt: TGTGCCAGTAGTCGGGACTTCACAGATACGCAGTATTTT; d_call: .; v_call: TRBV19; j_call: TRBJ2-3; cdr3_length: 13; clone_size: .
cdr3_aa: CASRSGTGTTEAFF; cdr3_nt: TGCGCCAGCAGGTCCGGGACAGGGACCACTGAAGCTTTCTTT; d_call: TRBD1; v_call: TRBV5-1; j_call: TRBJ1-1; cdr3_length: 14; clone_size: .
cdr3_aa: CASSFSGMKTQYF; cdr3_nt: TGTGCCAGCAGCTTTTCAGGGATGAAGACCCAGTACTTC; d_call: .; v_call: TRBV7-2; j_call: TRBJ2-5; cdr3_length: 13; clone_size: .
cdr3_aa: CASSPLLGDRGLHEQYF; cdr3_nt: TGTGCCAGCTCACCCCTTCTCGGGGACAGGGGGCTCCACGAGCAGTACTTC; d_call: TRBD1; v_call: TRBV18; j_call: TRBJ2-7; cdr3_length: 17; clone_size: .
cdr3_aa: CASSVTGGGFNYGYTF; cdr3_nt: TGTGCCAGTAGCGTGACGGGCGGGGGATTCAACTATGGCTACACCTTC; d_call: .; v_call: TRBV19; j_call: TRBJ1-2; cdr3_length: 16; clone_size: .
cdr3_aa: CASSQDRALSGYTF; cdr3_nt: TGCGCCAGCAGCCAAGACAGGGCGCTGAGTGGCTACACCTTC; d_call: .; v_call: TRBV4-3; j_call: TRBJ1-2; cdr3_length: 14; clone_size: .
cdr3_aa: CASRVNEALNQPQHF; cdr3_nt: TGTGCCAGCAGAGTTAATGAGGCCTTAAATCAGCCCCAGCATTTT; d_call: .; v_call: TRBV2; j_call: TRBJ1-5; cdr3_length: 15; clone_size: once
cdr3_aa: CASSFDRGGYNEQFF; cdr3_nt: TGTGCCAGCAGCTTCGACAGGGGGGGCTACAATGAGCAGTTCTTC; d_call: TRBD1; v_call: TRBV7-2; j_call: TRBJ2-1; cdr3_length: 15; clone_size: .
cdr3_aa: CASSSPTAQAFF; cdr3_nt: TGTGCCAGCAGCTCACCAACAGCCCAAGCTTTCTTT; d_call: .; v_call: TRBV5-8; j_call: TRBJ1-1; cdr3_length: 12; clone_size: .
cdr3_aa: CASSQGVRGGNTIYF; cdr3_nt: TGTGCCAGCAGCCAAGGCGTCAGGGGAGGAAACACCATATATTTT; d_call: .; v_call: TRBV3-1/TRBV3-2; j_call: TRBJ1-3; cdr3_length: 15; clone_size: .
cdr3_aa: CATSTGPDTQYF; cdr3_nt: TGTGCCACGAGTACAGGGCCAGATACGCAGTATTTT; d_call: .; v_call: TRBV24-1; j_call: TRBJ2-3; cdr3_length: 12; clone_size: .
cdr3_aa: CASSPWETGGTEAFF; cdr3_nt: TGTGCCAGCAGCCCTTGGGAGACAGGCGGGACTGAAGCTTTCTTT; d_call: .; v_call: TRBV6-6; j_call: TRBJ1-1; cdr3_length: 15; clone_size: .
cdr3_aa: CAISDLTSGPSGANVLTF; cdr3_nt: TGTGCCATCAGTGACCTGACTAGCGGACCCTCTGGGGCCAACGTCCTGACTTTC; d_call: TRBD2; v_call: TRBV10-3; j_call: TRBJ2-6; cdr3_length: 18; clone_size: .
cdr3_aa: CASSYVRIGWGRELFF; cdr3_nt: TGTGCCAGCAGTTACGTCCGTATTGGCTGGGGGCGGGAGCTGTTTTTT; d_call: .; v_call: TRBV6-5; j_call: TRBJ2-2; cdr3_length: 16; clone_size: .
cdr3_aa: CAWSVGGHSNQPQHF; cdr3_nt: TGTGCCTGGAGTGTCGGAGGGCATAGCAATCAGCCCCAGCATTTT; d_call: .; v_call: TRBV30; j_call: TRBJ1-5; cdr3_length: 15; clone_size: once
cdr3_aa: CASSPRQGSPEAFF; cdr3_nt: TGCGCCAGCAGCCCCCGACAGGGATCCCCTGAAGCTTTCTTT; d_call: TRBD1; v_call: TRBV4-1; j_call: TRBJ1-1; cdr3_length: 14; clone_size: .
cdr3_aa: CASSPRQLQETQYF; cdr3_nt: TGTGCCAGCAGCCCAAGACAGCTTCAAGAGACCCAGTACTTC; d_call: .; v_call: TRBV5-4; j_call: TRBJ2-5; cdr3_length: 14; clone_size: .
cdr3_aa: CAISESGQGKQPQHF; cdr3_nt: TGTGCCATCAGTGAGTCGGGACAGGGGAAGCAGCCCCAGCATTTT; d_call: TRBD1; v_call: TRBV10-3; j_call: TRBJ1-5; cdr3_length: 15; clone_size: .
cdr3_aa: CAWSGTAATNEKLFF; cdr3_nt: TGTGCCTGGAGTGGGACAGCCGCTACTAATGAAAAACTGTTTTTT; d_call: .; v_call: TRBV30; j_call: TRBJ1-4; cdr3_length: 15; clone_size: .
cdr3_aa: CASSPRQGPNTEAFF; cdr3_nt: TGTGCCAGCTCACCTCGGCAGGGGCCAAACACTGAAGCTTTCTTT; d_call: .; v_call: TRBV18; j_call: TRBJ1-1; cdr3_length: 15; clone_size: .
cdr3_aa: CASSRWDRQEAQPQHF; cdr3_nt: TGTGCCAGCAGCAGATGGGACAGGCAGGAGGCTCAGCCCCAGCATTTT; d_call: TRBD1; v_call: TRBV7-8; j_call: TRBJ1-5; cdr3_length: 16; clone_size: .
cdr3_aa: CASSSPAGGKETQYF; cdr3_nt: TGTGCCAGCAGCTCCCCAGCGGGGGGAAAAGAGACCCAGTACTTC; d_call: TRBD2; v_call: TRBV7-9; j_call: TRBJ2-5; cdr3_length: 15; clone_size: .
cdr3_aa: CASSKRGGNTDTQYF; cdr3_nt: TGTGCCAGCAGCAAACGGGGGGGAAACACAGATACGCAGTATTTT; d_call: TRBD2; v_call: TRBV5-4; j_call: TRBJ2-3; cdr3_length: 15; clone_size: .
cdr3_aa: CASSLYQGGELFF; cdr3_nt: TGCGCCAGCAGCTTGTATCAGGGCGGGGAGCTGTTTTTT; d_call: .; v_call: TRBV5-1; j_call: TRBJ2-2; cdr3_length: 13; clone_size: .
cdr3_aa: CASSPPDRPYSNQPQHF; cdr3_nt: TGTGCCAGCAGCCCTCCGGACAGGCCATATAGCAATCAGCCCCAGCATTTT; d_call: TRBD1; v_call: TRBV28; j_call: TRBJ1-5; cdr3_length: 17; clone_size: .
cdr3_aa: CASAGGGTSQETQYF; cdr3_nt: TGTGCGAGCGCGGGGGGAGGGACCAGCCAAGAGACCCAGTACTTC; d_call: TRBD2; v_call: TRBV9; j_call: TRBJ2-5; cdr3_length: 15; clone_size: .
cdr3_aa: CASKASGTSDFYNEQFF; cdr3_nt: TGCGCCAGCAAGGCGTCCGGGACTAGCGATTTCTACAATGAGCAGTTCTTC; d_call: TRBD2; v_call: TRBV5-1; j_call: TRBJ2-1; cdr3_length: 17; clone_size: .
cdr3_aa: CASSPGTVGNNEKLFF; cdr3_nt: TGCGCCAGCAGCCCCGGGACAGTTGGGAACAATGAAAAACTGTTTTTT; d_call: TRBD1; v_call: TRBV5-1; j_call: TRBJ1-4; cdr3_length: 16; clone_size: .
cdr3_aa: CASRIFCESSGNTIYF; cdr3_nt: TGTGCCAGCAGGATCTTTTGTGAGAGCTCTGGAAACACCATATATTTT; d_call: .; v_call: TRBV7-3; j_call: TRBJ1-3; cdr3_length: 16; clone_size: .
cdr3_aa: CASSSVPGTVGANVLTF; cdr3_nt: TGTGCCAGCAGCTCCGTACCAGGGACAGTTGGGGCCAACGTCCTGACTTTC; d_call: TRBD1; v_call: TRBV7-3; j_call: TRBJ2-6; cdr3_length: 17; clone_size: .
cdr3_aa: CASKPGVNTVGNTGELFF; cdr3_nt: TGCGCCAGCAAGCCCGGTGTTAATACGGTTGGGAACACCGGGGAGCTGTTTTTT; d_call: .; v_call: TRBV5-1; j_call: TRBJ2-2; cdr3_length: 18; clone_size: .